These 27 T cell receptor beta chains came from one sample sequenced in a study of T cell responses to AZD1222 COVID-19 vaccine. Libraries were prepared by immunoSEQ multiplex PCR; TCRdb keeps only in-frame clonotypes and omits some of them. Seen here are 80,000 to 95,000 clones, about nine tenths observed once, and the top ten hold about 7.1%. The material sequenced was peripheral blood, taken 28 days after the second AZD1222 dose. Receptors were obtained from an adult who received the AZD1222 COVID-19 vaccine.

V and J are TRBV11-2 and TRBJ1-6, with a weak D call TRBD1 (5 bases). V lost 1 base, J lost 10 bases, and 14 bases lay in between. The CDR3 consists of 15 residues. Germline values: CDR1 SGHAT, CDR2 FQNNGV. CDR3 in amino acids: CASSLGRGRGSPLHF. CDR3 bases: TGTGCCAGCAGCTTAGGAAGGGGTCGTGGGTCACCCCTCCACTTT.

The sample holds one count of this clone. J is TRBJ2-5 and V is TRBV10-3; 16 bases are shared with TRBD2. The germline CDR1 and CDR2 sequences are ENHRY and SYGVKD. The CDR3 is 16 amino acids. Losses at the gene ends were 4 bases for V and 3 bases for J; bases not matched to a gene: 2. The CDR3 coding sequence is TGTGCCATCAGTGTAGGGACTAGCGGGAGGGAAGAGACCCAGTACTTC. This encodes CAISVGTSGREETQYF.

V usage is TRBV28 and J usage is TRBJ1-2; D gene ambiguous. Germline loops: CDR1 MDHEN, CDR2 SYDVKM. Trimming left V 6 bases short and J 4 bases short, with 9 bases between. This CDR3 spans 12 amino acids. The chain's CDR3 is CASSPSGYGYTF. DNA for the CDR3: TGTGCCAGCAGCCCATCGGGCTATGGCTACACCTTC.

The chain is built from TRBV18 and TRBJ2-1, with D perhaps TRBD1 or TRBD2 (6 bases each). The CDR3 has 15 amino acids. Germline CDR1 KGHSH, CDR2 LQKENI. The V and J ends lost 2 bases and 8 bases respectively, with 16 bases between them. This chain's CDR3 is CASSPEGGPYDEQFF. CDR3 nucleotides: TGTGCCAGCTCACCAGAGGGGGGACCTTACGATGAGCAGTTCTTC.

The chain couples TRBV4-3 to TRBJ2-1; the D gene is possibly TRBD2 (5 bases). With 3 bases removed from V and 4 bases from J, the gap between germline ends came to 13 bases. Germline V CDR1 and CDR2: LGHNA, YSLEER. There are 15 residues in the CDR3. DNA of the CDR3: TGCGCCAGCAGCCACCGGACTGGAGATTACAATGAGCAGTTCTTC. Encoded protein: CASSHRTGDYNEQFF.

The rearrangement uses TRBV7-2 and TRBJ2-1, with 11 bases identical to TRBD2. The junction had 4 bases not matched to a gene; V was cut back by 5 bases and J by 1 base. This CDR3 has 16 residues. CDR1 and CDR2 from the germline V gene are SGHTA and FQGNSA. CDR3: CASSLGLAGSYNEQFF. CDR3 coding DNA: TGTGCCAGCAGCCTAGGACTAGCGGGTTCCTACAATGAGCAGTTCTTC.

CDR3 protein: CASSIQGASGNTIYF. The CDR3 DNA follows: TGTGCCAGTAGTATACAAGGCGCCTCTGGAAACACCATATATTTT. This chain uses TRBV19 with TRBJ1-3, with D unresolved. Germline V gene lookup returns CDR1 LNHDA and CDR2 SQIVND (reference sequence). CDR3 size: 15 residues. Trimming stripped 2 bases from V and 0 bases from J, with 8 bases between.

This chain joins TRBV6-5 and TRBJ1-6; 9 bases align to TRBD1. Unmatched junction bases numbered 5, after V lost 4 bases and J lost 10 bases. This CDR3 has 14 amino acids. Per germline, CDR1 MNHEY and CDR2 SVGAGI. The CDR3 loop reads CASSSGQGRSPLHF. CDR3 nucleotide sequence: TGTGCCAGCAGTTCGGGACAGGGCAGGTCACCCCTCCACTTT.

The chain is built from TRBV29-1 and TRBJ1-1; D not resolved. The CDR3 loop spans 13 amino acids. Germline V gene sequence: CDR1 SQVTM, CDR2 ANQGSEA. The V gene lost 3 bases and the J gene lost 11 bases, with 19 bases spanning the gap. The CDR3 DNA sequence: TGCAGCGTTGAGAGAATAAATCAGGATGGGGCTTTCTTT. It codes for CSVERINQDGAFF.

V is TRBV30 and J is TRBJ2-1, with D unresolved. In germline, CDR1 is GTSNPN, CDR2 SVGIG (reference sequence). Trimming left V 8 bases short and J 0 bases short, with 17 bases between. The CDR3 totals 15 residues. CDR3 DNA: TGTGCCCATCTCCCGAACCCGAGCTCCTACAATGAGCAGTTCTTC. It codes for CAHLPNPSSYNEQFF.

The V and J genes are TRBV12-3 or TRBV12-4 and TRBJ2-7; 10 positions match TRBD1. Trimming cost V 5 bases and J 6 bases; bases outside gene matches: 1. The CDR3 sequence is 12 residues long. The DNA of the CDR3 is TGTGCCAGCAGTGGGGACAGGGGCGAGCAGTACTTC. Translating gives CASSGDRGEQYF.

The V and J genes are TRBV7-9 and TRBJ1-3; D is unresolved. There are 13 residues in the CDR3. Per the germline V gene, CDR1 is SEHNR and CDR2 is FQNEAQ (reference sequence). Trimming left V 5 bases short and J 8 bases short, with 13 bases between. In nucleotides, the CDR3 is TGTGCCAGCAGCGCGGCTTTTATGGACACCATATATTTT. This gives the protein CASSAAFMDTIYF.

V gene TRBV6-6 combines with J gene TRBJ1-5; TRBD1 matches at 7 bases. Unmatched junction bases numbered 6, after V lost 7 bases and J lost 0 bases. There are 15 residues in the CDR3. Germline CDR1 and CDR2: MNHNY and SVGAGI (reference sequence). DNA of the CDR3: TGTGCCAGCACCCGTACAGGGGATAGCAATCAGCCCCAGCATTTT. Its translation is CASTRTGDSNQPQHF.

This clone was counted a single time. V and J are TRBV27 and TRBJ1-2, with 10 bases identical to TRBD1. The V and J ends lost 9 bases and 1 base, in that order; junction bases with no gene match: 8. CDR1 is MNHEY and CDR2 is SMNVEV in the germline V gene (reference sequence). The CDR3 sequence is 15 residues long. CDR3 amino acids: CASRDRGRGNYGYTF. CDR3 nucleotides: TGTGCCAGTAGGGACAGGGGAAGGGGTAACTATGGCTACACCTTC.

V usage is TRBV28 and J usage is TRBJ2-7; possibly TRBD1 for D (6 bases). Germline V gene lookup returns CDR1 MDHEN and CDR2 SYDVKM. The V end was cut by 3 bases, the J end by 4 bases, with 10 bases between. This CDR3 is 13 amino acids long. CDR3 in DNA: TGTGCCAGCAGTTTTGGGGGCCGGTACGAGCAGTACTTC. The encoded protein is CASSFGGRYEQYF.

The chain recombines TRBV6-5 with TRBJ1-6; 10 nucleotides line up with TRBD1. After removal of 4 bases from V and 8 bases from J, the junction contained 5 bases not matched to a gene. The CDR3 sequence is 15 residues long. Germline assignment: CDR1 MNHEY and CDR2 SVGAGI. CDR3 protein: CASSWDRGPDSPLHF. The CDR3 DNA is TGTGCCAGCAGTTGGGACAGGGGACCTGATTCACCCCTCCACTTT.

The rearrangement uses TRBV6-5 and TRBJ2-3; D gene unclear. Germline V gene sequence: CDR1 MNHEY, CDR2 SVGAGI. The CDR3 loop spans 14 amino acids. V shed 2 bases and J shed 2 bases, with 8 bases lying between them. The DNA for the CDR3 is TGTGCCAGCAGTTACCTATTGGCCACAGATACGCAGTATTTT. This translates into CASSYLLATDTQYF.

The V and J genes are TRBV5-4 and TRBJ2-7; 12 nucleotides line up with TRBD2. V dropped 0 bases and J dropped 5; count of bases not matched to a gene: 6. CDR3 size: 16 residues. Germline V gene lookup returns CDR1 SGHNT and CDR2 YYREEE (reference sequence). The CDR3 here is CASSLASGRGGHEQYF. The CDR3 coding sequence is TGTGCCAGCAGCTTGGCTAGCGGGAGGGGAGGCCACGAGCAGTACTTC.

The chain combines TRBV7-8 with TRBJ1-4; 8 bases map to TRBD1. The CDR3 spans 19 residues. Germline V lookup: CDR1 SGHVS, CDR2 FQNEAQ. Germline trimming cut 1 base from V and 1 base from J; bases unmatched to any gene: 11. The CDR3 region has the DNA TGTGCCAGCAGCTTAGAAGGCAGGGGGCGACGGGTAACTAATGAAAAACTGTTTTTT. It translates to CASSLEGRGRRVTNEKLFF. The full variable domain, its missing parts supplied by reference TRBV7-8 and TRBJ1-4, is GAGVSQSPRYKVAKRGQDVALRCDPISGHVSLFWYQQALGQGPEFLTYFQNEAQLDKSGLPSDRFFAERPEGSVSTLKIQRTQQEDSAVYLCASSLEGRGRRVTNEKLFFGSGTQLSVL.

The chain has TRBV7-9 and TRBJ1-2; no definite D call. The germline gives CDR1 SEHNR, CDR2 FQNEAQ (reference sequence). V lost 1 base and J 8 bases, leaving 17 bases between the germline ends. The CDR3 extends over 15 amino acids. This CDR3 reads CASSLGRKLAGGYTF. CDR3 DNA sequence: TGTGCCAGCAGCTTAGGGCGCAAATTAGCGGGGGGCTACACCTTC. Complete variable domain (other parts from reference TRBV7-9 and TRBJ1-2): DTGVSQNPRHKITKRGQNVTFRCDPISEHNRLYWYRQTLGQGPEFLTYFQNEAQLEKSRLLSDRFSAERPKGSFSTLEIQRTEQGDSAMYLCASSLGRKLAGGYTFGSGTRLTVV.

This clone was observed a handful of times. The chain recombines TRBV7-8 with TRBJ1-1, with D possibly matching TRBD1 (6 bases). The germline CDR1 and CDR2 sequences are SGHVS and FQNEAQ. The CDR3 runs to 14 residues. V lost 5 bases, J lost 1 base, and 11 bases lay in between. In DNA form, the CDR3 reads TGTGCCAGCAGCAACAGGGAGGGGAACACTGAAGCTTTCTTT. Amino acid sequence: CASSNREGNTEAFF.

In its sample, this clone was seen once. This sequence joins TRBV29-1 and TRBJ2-7; tentative D call: TRBD2 (5 bases). V lost 2 bases, J lost 7 bases, and 15 bases lay in between. This CDR3 comprises 13 residues. The germline gives CDR1 SQVTM, CDR2 ANQGSEA. CDR3 bases: TGCAGCGTTGAACCATCCGGGGTACGGGAGCAGTACTTC. Translated: CSVEPSGVREQYF.

The CDR3 reads CASSIEAYQETQYF. CDR3 sequence (DNA): TGTGCCAGTAGTATAGAAGCGTACCAAGAGACCCAGTACTTC. The chain carries TRBV19 and TRBJ2-5, with D unclear. The V end was cut by 0 bases, the J end by 0 bases, with 5 bases between. The CDR3 consists of 14 residues. CDR1 is LNHDA, CDR2 SQIVND, per germline (reference sequence).

V gene TRBV5-6 combines with J gene TRBJ2-5; 7 nucleotides agree with TRBD2. Germline V CDR1 and CDR2: SGHDT, YYEEEE. The length of the CDR3 is 16 residues. V lost 0 bases and J lost 0; bases outside the gene matches: 5. This chain's CDR3 is CASSLARGEYQETQYF. CDR3 nucleotide sequence: TGTGCCAGCAGCTTGGCCCGGGGGGAGTACCAAGAGACCCAGTACTTC.

V usage is TRBV3-1 (or the pseudogene TRBV3-2) and J usage is TRBJ2-5; D is perhaps TRBD1 (5 bases). Germline V gene lookup returns CDR1 LGHDT and CDR2 YNNKEL (reference sequence). CDR3 length: 11 amino acids. Trimming pared 5 bases from V and 4 bases from J, leaving 5 bases between. The CDR3 bases are TGTGCCAGCAGCAGGGGAGAGACCCAGTACTTC. Translating it yields CASSRGETQYF.

This rearrangement joins TRBV3-1 (or the pseudogene TRBV3-2) to TRBJ2-2, with 10 bases fitting TRBD2. Unmatched junction bases numbered 7, after V lost 0 bases and J lost 6 bases. The CDR3 consists of 17 residues. Germline assignment: CDR1 LGHDT and CDR2 YNNKEL (reference sequence). The CDR3 region has the DNA TGTGCCAGCAGCCAAGATTGGCTAGCGGGAGAACCCGGGGAGCTGTTTTTT. Protein product: CASSQDWLAGEPGELFF.

The gene calls are TRBV12-3 or TRBV12-4 and TRBJ2-7; no clear D. V lost 6 bases, J lost 2 bases, and 11 bases lay in between. The CDR3 has 13 residues. The chain's CDR3 is CASSSTATYEQYF. The CDR3 coding sequence is TGTGCCAGCAGCTCGACCGCAACCTACGAGCAGTACTTC.